This T cell receptor (beta chain) derives from a study of CD8+CD57+ T cells in acquired aplastic anemia. Study overall: DNA recovered from sorted CD4+ and CD8+ cells had a mean of approximately 3 ug.

This clonotype was counted at least ten times. The template for TCR beta VDJ and CDR3 sequence profiling was genomic DNA. TCRdb reprocessed the reads via MiXCR and lists one record per CDR3 protein. Of roughly 190,000 distinct CDR3 sequences listed, approximately 49% are singletons. The sequence was obtained from a human donor in good health, serving as a control. The sequencing sample was made of sorted CD4+, CD8+, or CD8+CD57+ T cells (not recorded which) from PBMCs.

DNA for the CDR3: TGTGCCAGCAGCTCCCGGCCGGAGGCCAAACAGCCCCAGCATTTT. Amino acid sequence: CASSSRPEAKQPQHF. V is TRBV6-6 and J is TRBJ1-5; D remains ambiguous. The length of the CDR3 is 15 residues. Germline V gene data show CDR1 as MNHNY and CDR2 as SVGAGI (reference sequence). V was pared by 6 bases and J by 7 bases, with 19 bases between.